Following are 29 T cell receptor beta chains from one sample sequenced in a study of identical twins. MiXCR was run by TCRdb on the 5' RACE reads, yielding one entry per CDR3 protein. The sample lists 500,000 or so distinct CDR3 sequences, 13% to 15% seen once, with around 0.48% in the top ten. The same data also contributed to another study, on yellow fever vaccine responses in identical twins.

The sequencing sample was made of CD4+ T cells sorted from blood. Every receptor here comes from a woman aged 18 to 35 in good health.

This clonotype was observed a few times. The chain employs TRBV29-1 and TRBJ1-2; D perhaps matches TRBD1 (5 bases). Germline V gene data show CDR1 as SQVTM and CDR2 as ANQGSEA. Trimming took off 7 bases at V and 3 bases at J, with 12 bases between the two ends. The CDR3 totals 12 residues. The CDR3 region is CSGGTVDYGYTF. CDR3 nucleotide sequence: TGCAGCGGTGGGACGGTTGACTATGGCTACACCTTC.

This clonotype was detected a few times. The chain has TRBV4-3 and TRBJ2-5; 12 positions match TRBD1. Trimming at V came to 3 bases and at J to 5 bases, leaving 7 bases not matched to a gene. The germline gives CDR1 LGHNA, CDR2 YSLEER. The length of the CDR3 is 16 residues. The chain's CDR3 is CASSQAGTGGMETQYF. CDR3 bases: TGCGCCAGCAGCCAGGCCGGGACAGGGGGCATGGAGACCCAGTACTTC.

This clonotype appeared a few times. This chain joins TRBV7-2 and TRBJ1-2, with a weak D call TRBD1 (5 bases). Trimming removed 3 bases from V and 7 bases from J, with 12 bases in between. This CDR3 has 13 amino acids. Germline V lookup: CDR1 SGHTA, CDR2 FQGNSA. This CDR3 is CASSFRGAGGYTF. CDR3 bases: TGTGCCAGCAGCTTTAGAGGGGCTGGTGGCTACACCTTC. The full variable domain, rest sourced from reference TRBV7-2 and TRBJ1-2, is GAGVSQSPSNKVTEKGKDVELRCDPISGHTALYWYRQSLGQGLEFLIYFQGNSAPDKSGLPSDRFSAERTGGSVSTLTIQRTQQEDSAVYLCASSFRGAGGYTFGSGTRLTVV.

In its sample, this clonotype was seen a few times. The rearrangement uses TRBV7-3 and TRBJ1-1; D not certain. Germline V gene data show CDR1 as SGHTA and CDR2 as FQGTGA. V was clipped by 1 base and J by 1 base, with 7 bases between them. CDR3 length: 14 amino acids. The CDR3 loop is CASSLKAGNTEAFF. Written as DNA, the CDR3 is TGTGCCAGCAGCTTAAAGGCAGGGAACACTGAAGCTTTCTTT.

The V gene is TRBV5-6, the J gene TRBJ1-2, with D unclear. Germline V lookup: CDR1 SGHDT, CDR2 YYEEEE. The CDR3 loop spans 15 amino acids. Trimming cost V 4 bases and J 4 bases, with 17 bases left between them. CDR3 DNA sequence: TGTGCCAGCAGCCCCAACGCGGGTCCGTCCTATGGCTACACCTTC. Translating gives CASSPNAGPSYGYTF. The variable domain in full, completed from reference TRBV5-6 and TRBJ1-2, reads DAGVTQSPTHLIKTRGQQVTLRCSPKSGHDTVSWYQQALGQGPQFIFQYYEEEERQRGNFPDRFSGHQFPNYSSELNVNALLLGDSALYLCASSPNAGPSYGYTFGSGTRLTVV.

CDR3 sequence: CASSIRTSNNEQFF. The CDR3 region has the DNA TGTGCCAGCAGCATAAGGACTTCGAACAATGAGCAGTTCTTC. The J gene is TRBJ2-1, the V gene TRBV9, with D perhaps matching TRBD2 (5 bases). The CDR3 has 14 amino acids. CDR1 and CDR2 (germline): SGDLS, YYNGEE. V lost 4 bases and J 5 bases, leaving 13 bases between the germline ends.

The rearrangement uses TRBV12-3 or TRBV12-4 and TRBJ2-6, with 9 bases that match TRBD1. CDR3 length equals 17 residues. The V gene end was trimmed by 3 bases and the J gene end by 0 bases; junction bases not matched to a gene: 3. CDR3 sequence (DNA): TGTGCCAGCAGTTTTCTACAGGGGGCCTCTGGGGCCAACGTCCTGACTTTC. Translation gives CASSFLQGASGANVLTF.

V usage is TRBV4-1 and J usage is TRBJ2-1; no clear D gene. The CDR3 covers 14 residues. The germline V gene encodes CDR1 MGHRA and CDR2 YSYEKL. V shed 6 bases and J shed 4 bases, with 13 bases lying between them. The CDR3 region is CASRQQVGYNEQFF. The CDR3 DNA reads as TGCGCCAGCAGACAGCAAGTGGGTTACAATGAGCAGTTCTTC.

This clonotype was recorded at least ten times. The CDR3 nucleotides read TGCGCCAGCAGCGAGGTAGCGGGAGCCCTCTCCTACAATGAGCAGTTCTTC. Translated, it gives CASSEVAGALSYNEQFF. The chain links TRBV5-1 to TRBJ2-1; 9 bases map to TRBD2. With 4 bases clipped from V and 0 bases from J, the junction kept 8 bases outside the gene matches. This CDR3 region has 17 residues. Germline CDR1 reads SGHRS; CDR2 reads YFSETQ.

This clonotype has a handful of counts. The rearrangement uses TRBV7-2 and TRBJ2-7; TRBD1 agrees at 9 bases. J lost 6 bases, V lost 4 bases, and 10 bases had no gene match. Germline V lookup: CDR1 SGHTA, CDR2 FQGNSA. This CDR3 is built from 15 residues. The CDR3 nucleotides read TGTGCCAGCAGCTCAAGCGGGGACAGGGTGGGCGAGCAGTACTTC. This gives the protein CASSSSGDRVGEQYF.

The chain has TRBV5-1 and TRBJ1-5; weak D call: TRBD1 (5 bases). CDR1 and CDR2 (germline): SGHRS, YFSETQ. The CDR3 is 14 amino acids. Trimming removed 0 bases at V and 5 bases at J, with 9 bases between. CDR3 nucleotides: TGCGCCAGCAGCTTGGGAGGGGCAGATCAGCCCCAGCATTTT. This sequence encodes CASSLGGADQPQHF.

The chain is built from TRBV28 and TRBJ2-7, with D perhaps matching TRBD2 (5 bases). The CDR3 totals 14 residues. Per the germline V gene, CDR1 is MDHEN and CDR2 is SYDVKM. V shed 3 bases and J shed 6 bases, with 15 bases lying between them. The CDR3 sequence: CASSFLASSFEQYF. As DNA, the CDR3 is TGTGCCAGCAGTTTTCTGGCGTCTAGCTTCGAGCAGTACTTC.

This clonotype was detected only a few times. The chain joins TRBV12-3 or TRBV12-4 to TRBJ2-7; 8 bases line up with TRBD2. The CDR3 sequence is 15 residues long. Trimming removed 5 bases from V and 5 bases from J; junction bases left unmatched: 11. DNA for the CDR3: TGTGCCAGCAGTCCCACTAGCGGATCGTATAACGAGCAGTACTTC. It codes for CASSPTSGSYNEQYF.

The chain employs TRBV7-8 and TRBJ2-7; D call uncertain. This CDR3 contains 14 residues. The germline V gene has CDR1 SGHVS and CDR2 FQNEAQ. Between the trimmed V and J ends, which lost 2 bases and 0 bases, there was a span of 8 bases. CDR3 DNA sequence: TGTGCCAGCAGCTTATTTAGTAGCTCCTACGAGCAGTACTTC. This gives the protein CASSLFSSSYEQYF.

In regard to this clonotype: At one of its ends the junction is not consistent with the germline gene, which may arise from a read error. The chain joins TRBV6-4 to TRBJ2-4; 8 positions agree with TRBD1. The V gene's germline CDR1 is MRHNA and CDR2 SNTAGT. This CDR3 has 19 residues. DNA of the CDR3: TGTGCCATCAGTTTCACCTCTTTAATTAGACAGGGGAGATTTAACATTCAGTACTTC. The encoded protein is CAISFTSLIRQGRFNIQYF.

There are a few counts of this clonotype. The rearrangement joins TRBV20-1 to TRBJ2-1, with no clear D. This CDR3 comprises 15 residues. The V gene lost 2 bases and the J gene lost 6 bases, with 17 bases spanning the gap. Germline CDR1 DFQATT, CDR2 SNEGSKA (reference sequence). CDR3 nucleotide sequence: TGCAGTGCTAGAATCCGGGTAGGAATGGGCAATGAGCAGTTCTTC. Its translation: CSARIRVGMGNEQFF.

This clonotype was counted a few times. This CDR3 is CASSRGQVNKETQYF. CDR3 in DNA: TGTGCCAGCAGCCGAGGACAGGTTAACAAAGAGACCCAGTACTTC. The chain uses TRBV12-3 or TRBV12-4 and TRBJ2-5; 7 bases align to TRBD1. There are 15 residues in the CDR3. The J segment lost 3 bases and the V segment lost 6 bases, leaving 10 bases of the junction unmatched.

V and J are TRBV6-2 or TRBV6-3 and TRBJ1-5; no clear D. CDR3 length equals 17 residues. Between the trimmed V and J ends, which lost 8 bases and 2 bases, there was a span of 22 bases. Germline-derived CDR1 and CDR2 are MNHEY and SVGEGT. The CDR3 region has the DNA TGTGCCAGCCGCCCCCATCGGGTACCAGGTGGCAATCAGCCCCAGCATTTT. Amino acid sequence: CASRPHRVPGGNQPQHF.

This clonotype was observed a few times. The V gene is TRBV2, the J gene TRBJ1-2; no clear D. This CDR3 is 16 amino acids long. Trimming took off 6 bases at V and 4 bases at J, with 21 bases between the two ends. CDR1 and CDR2 (germline): SNHLY, FYNNEI. CDR3 loop: CASSGLRVSPGYGYTF. The CDR3, as DNA: TGTGCCAGCAGCGGGCTAAGGGTCAGCCCTGGCTATGGCTACACCTTC.

This clonotype occurred a few times. The gene calls are TRBV28 and TRBJ2-2, with 9 bases fitting TRBD1. The CDR3 contains 15 residues. Germline V CDR1 and CDR2: MDHEN, SYDVKM. The DNA of the CDR3 is TGTGCTGTATTCCGGGACAGGGTAAATTCCGGGGAGCTGTTTTTT. This codes for CAVFRDRVNSGELFF.

This clonotype has a handful of counts. This chain links TRBV5-1 with TRBJ2-2, with D possibly being TRBD1 (5 bases). The CDR3 extends over 15 amino acids. Germline-derived CDR1 and CDR2 are SGHRS and YFSETQ. The V end was cut by 5 bases, the J end by 0 bases, with 11 bases between. CDR3 nucleotide sequence: TGCGCCAGCAGGTTCGAACAGGCGAACACCGGGGAGCTGTTTTTT. Its protein is CASRFEQANTGELFF.

The sample holds a few counts of this clonotype. The J gene is TRBJ2-7, the V gene TRBV28; 14 bases fit TRBD2. Trimming cost V 8 bases and J 2 bases; bases outside gene matches: 2. The germline V gene has CDR1 MDHEN and CDR2 SYDVKM. The CDR3 length is 14 residues. CDR3 DNA: TGTGCCAGCGTGACTAGCGGGGGGGCCTACGAGCAGTACTTC. It translates to CASVTSGGAYEQYF.

This clonotype has more than one count but fewer than ten. The chain joins TRBV24-1 to TRBJ2-5, with a weak D call TRBD1 (6 bases). V lost 4 bases to trimming and J lost 5 bases, with 10 bases between them. The V gene's germline CDR1 is KGHDR and CDR2 SFDVKD. CDR3 size: 13 residues. In DNA, the CDR3 is TGTGCCACCAGTGAAACAGGGCGGGAGACCCAGTACTTC. Translating it yields CATSETGRETQYF.

The chain has TRBV28 and TRBJ2-1; D gene uncertain. Trimming removed 1 base from V and 7 bases from J, with 5 bases in between. CDR1 and CDR2 from the germline V gene are MDHEN and SYDVKM. This CDR3 comprises 12 residues. The CDR3, as DNA: TGTGCCAGCAGTTTATTACGGAATGAGCAGTTCTTC. Translating gives CASSLLRNEQFF. Drawing the rest from reference TRBV28 and TRBJ2-1, the complete variable domain is DVKVTQSSRYLVKRTGEKVFLECVQDMDHENMFWYRQDPGLGLRLIYFSYDVKMKEKGDIPEGYSVSREKKERFSLILESASTNQTSMYLCASSLLRNEQFFGPGTRLTVL.

This clonotype was picked up a small number of times. The genes are TRBV12-3 or TRBV12-4 and TRBJ1-4; 8 bases line up with TRBD1. This CDR3 is 15 amino acids long. The V gene end was trimmed by 6 bases and the J gene end by 3 bases; junction bases not matched to a gene: 6. The CDR3 DNA sequence: TGTGCCAGCAGCCTTGGACAGGGCCCTAATGAAAAACTGTTTTTT. This codes for CASSLGQGPNEKLFF.

The chain recombines TRBV5-1 with TRBJ2-2; TRBD1 aligns across 7 bases. The CDR3 length is 16 residues. Germline trimming cut 4 bases from V and 8 bases from J; bases unmatched to any gene: 14. CDR1 is SGHRS, CDR2 YFSETQ, per germline. CDR3 sequence: CASSPGTVESTGELFF. CDR3 bases: TGCGCCAGCAGCCCGGGGACAGTTGAATCAACGGGGGAGCTGTTTTTT.

This clonotype has only a few counts. V is TRBV20-1 and J is TRBJ2-4; tentative D call: TRBD2 (5 bases). Trimming removed 4 bases at V and 7 bases at J, with 14 bases between. Per the germline V gene, CDR1 is DFQATT and CDR2 is SNEGSKA (reference sequence). This CDR3 is built from 13 residues. This CDR3 reads CSATIGVGNIQYF. The CDR3, as DNA: TGCAGTGCTACTATCGGGGTAGGGAACATTCAGTACTTC.

At least ten counts were recorded for this clonotype. The chain recombines TRBV10-2 with TRBJ2-5; 10 nucleotides match TRBD2. Unmatched junction bases numbered 0, after V lost 6 bases and J lost 2 bases. Per the germline V gene, CDR1 is WSHSY and CDR2 is SAAADI. The CDR3 covers 13 residues. The CDR3 region is CASRLAGQETQYF. The CDR3 DNA follows: TGCGCCAGCAGACTAGCGGGGCAAGAGACCCAGTACTTC.

The chain is built from TRBV4-3 and TRBJ2-2; a possible D gene is TRBD2 (6 bases). CDR3 length equals 16 residues. Deletions cut 4 bases from V and 1 base from J, with 13 bases between. Looked up from germline, CDR1 is LGHNA and CDR2 is YSLEER. CDR3 residues: CASSLARDWNTGELFF. In DNA form, the CDR3 reads TGCGCCAGCAGCCTCGCACGGGACTGGAACACCGGGGAGCTGTTTTTT.